This TCR beta chain was observed in a study of cytomegalovirus exposure and HLA in healthy donors. This clone was counted between two and nine times. The PCR had 60 Vbeta and 13 Jbeta primers. The protocol was immunoSEQ multiplex PCR, while the TCRdb copy is restricted to in-frame clones and leaves out a portion. The data contain nearly 95,000 clones, roughly two thirds of them seen just once; the ten biggest clones take up approximately 6%. The sequenced sample was PBMCs. This receptor was obtained from a woman younger than 45 in good health and CMV-seronegative.

This CDR3 is CASSENVGVVGNTIYF. The DNA for the CDR3 is TGCGCCAGCAGTGAGAATGTGGGAGTCGTCGGAAACACCATATATTTT. The chain is built from TRBV10-1 and TRBJ1-3; D gene uncertain. The V gene's germline CDR1 is WNHNN and CDR2 SYGVQD (reference sequence). The CDR3 runs 16 residues. V lost 2 bases and J 4 bases, leaving 15 bases between the germline ends.